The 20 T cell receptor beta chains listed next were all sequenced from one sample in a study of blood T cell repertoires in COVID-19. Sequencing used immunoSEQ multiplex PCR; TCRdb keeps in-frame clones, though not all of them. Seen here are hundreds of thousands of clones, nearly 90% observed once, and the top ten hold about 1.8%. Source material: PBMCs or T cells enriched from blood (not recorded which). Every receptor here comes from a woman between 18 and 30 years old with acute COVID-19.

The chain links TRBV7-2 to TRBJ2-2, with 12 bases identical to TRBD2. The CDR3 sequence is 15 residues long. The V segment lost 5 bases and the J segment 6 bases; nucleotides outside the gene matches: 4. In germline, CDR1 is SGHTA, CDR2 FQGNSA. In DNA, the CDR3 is TGTGCCAGCAGCACTAGCGGGAGGTACTCCGGGGAGCTGTTTTTT. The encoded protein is CASSTSGRYSGELFF.

The CDR3 DNA reads TGTGCCAGCAGTGTGCTACCGGGACAGGCCTCCTACGAGCAGTACTTC. Amino acid sequence: CASSVLPGQASYEQYF. The rearrangement uses TRBV6-1 and TRBJ2-7; 8 bases are shared with TRBD1. The V gene end was trimmed by 4 bases and the J gene end by 0 bases; junction bases not matched to a gene: 8. The CDR3 runs to 16 residues. Germline assignment: CDR1 MNHNS and CDR2 SASEGT.

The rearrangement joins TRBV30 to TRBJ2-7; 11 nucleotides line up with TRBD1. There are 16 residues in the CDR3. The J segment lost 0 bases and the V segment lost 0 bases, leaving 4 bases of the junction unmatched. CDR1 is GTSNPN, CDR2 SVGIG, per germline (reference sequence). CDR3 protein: CAWSVPGTGGSYEQYF. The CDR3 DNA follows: TGTGCCTGGAGTGTACCAGGGACAGGGGGCTCCTACGAGCAGTACTTC.

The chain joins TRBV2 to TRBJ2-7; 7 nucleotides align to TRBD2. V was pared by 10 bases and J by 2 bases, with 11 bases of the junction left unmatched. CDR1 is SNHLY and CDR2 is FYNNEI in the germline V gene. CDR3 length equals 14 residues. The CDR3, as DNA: TGTGCCACCAACGGACTAGTCAGCCCCTACGAGCAGTACTTC. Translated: CATNGLVSPYEQYF.

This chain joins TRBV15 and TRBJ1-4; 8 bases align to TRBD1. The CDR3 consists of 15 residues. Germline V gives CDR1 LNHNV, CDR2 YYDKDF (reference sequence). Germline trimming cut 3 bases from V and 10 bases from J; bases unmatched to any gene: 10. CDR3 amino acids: CATSSSRDRSGKLFF. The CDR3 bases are TGTGCCACCAGCAGTAGCCGGGACAGGAGCGGAAAACTGTTTTTT.

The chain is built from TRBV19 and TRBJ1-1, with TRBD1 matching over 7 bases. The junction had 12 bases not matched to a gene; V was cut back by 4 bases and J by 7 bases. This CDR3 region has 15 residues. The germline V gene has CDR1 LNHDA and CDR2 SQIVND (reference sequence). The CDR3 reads CASSKTGTAIIEAFF. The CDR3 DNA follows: TGTGCCAGTAGTAAAACCGGGACAGCAATAATTGAAGCTTTCTTT.

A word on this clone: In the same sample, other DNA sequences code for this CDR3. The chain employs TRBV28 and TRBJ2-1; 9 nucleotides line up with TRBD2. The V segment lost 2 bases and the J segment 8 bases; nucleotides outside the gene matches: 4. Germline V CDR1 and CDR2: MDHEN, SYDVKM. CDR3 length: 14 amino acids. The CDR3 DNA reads TGTGCCAGCAGTTTAGCGGGAGGGCCGGATGAGCAGTTCTTC. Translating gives CASSLAGGPDEQFF.

The CDR3 region has the DNA TGTGCCAGCAGCTTAGATCGAGGCGGGAGGGCCAAAAACATTCAGTACTTC. Amino acids: CASSLDRGGRAKNIQYF. The V call is TRBV7-2, the J call TRBJ2-4; 8 bases match TRBD2. The CDR3 runs to 17 residues. Germline V gene data show CDR1 as SGHTA and CDR2 as FQGNSA. With V trimmed by 1 base and J by 1 base, 6 bases remained unmatched.

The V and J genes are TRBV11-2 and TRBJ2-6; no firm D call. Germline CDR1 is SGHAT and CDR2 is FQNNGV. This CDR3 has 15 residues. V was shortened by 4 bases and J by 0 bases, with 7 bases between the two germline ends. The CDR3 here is CASSSQISGANVLTF. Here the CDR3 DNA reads TGTGCCAGCAGCTCACAGATCTCTGGGGCCAACGTCCTGACTTTC.

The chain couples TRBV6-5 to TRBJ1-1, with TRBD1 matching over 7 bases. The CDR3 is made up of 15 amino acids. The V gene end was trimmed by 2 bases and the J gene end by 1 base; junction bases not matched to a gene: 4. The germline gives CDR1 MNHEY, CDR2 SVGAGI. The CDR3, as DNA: TGTGCCAGCAGTTACGGACAGGTCGGGAACACTGAAGCTTTCTTT. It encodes CASSYGQVGNTEAFF.

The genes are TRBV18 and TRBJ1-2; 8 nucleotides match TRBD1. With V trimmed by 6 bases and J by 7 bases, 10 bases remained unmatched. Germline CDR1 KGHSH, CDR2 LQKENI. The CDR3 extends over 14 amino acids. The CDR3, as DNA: TGTGCCAGCTCCCCGCGGACAGGGCGTGGTGGCTACACCTTC. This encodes CASSPRTGRGGYTF.

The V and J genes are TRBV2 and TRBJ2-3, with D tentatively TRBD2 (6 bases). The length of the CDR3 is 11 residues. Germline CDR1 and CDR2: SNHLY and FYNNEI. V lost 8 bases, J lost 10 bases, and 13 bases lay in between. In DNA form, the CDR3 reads TGTGCCAGCCGCGGGGAGCTCCCGCAGTATTTT. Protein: CASRGELPQYF.

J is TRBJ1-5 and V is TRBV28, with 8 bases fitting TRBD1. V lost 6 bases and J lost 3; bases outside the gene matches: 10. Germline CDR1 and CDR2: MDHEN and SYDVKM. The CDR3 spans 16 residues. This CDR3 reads CASSPGGGWNNQPQHF. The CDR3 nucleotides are TGTGCCAGCAGCCCAGGGGGCGGATGGAACAATCAGCCCCAGCATTTT. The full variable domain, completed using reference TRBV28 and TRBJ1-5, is DVKVTQSSRYLVKRTGEKVFLECVQDMDHENMFWYRQDPGLGLRLIYFSYDVKMKEKGDIPEGYSVSREKKERFSLILESASTNQTSMYLCASSPGGGWNNQPQHFGDGTRLSIL.

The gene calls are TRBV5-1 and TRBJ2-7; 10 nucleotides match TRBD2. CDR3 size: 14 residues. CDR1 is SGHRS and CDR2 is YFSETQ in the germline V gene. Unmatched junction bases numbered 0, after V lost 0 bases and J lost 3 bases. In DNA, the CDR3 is TGCGCCAGCAGCTTGGGGACTAGCGGCTACGAGCAGTACTTC. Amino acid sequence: CASSLGTSGYEQYF.

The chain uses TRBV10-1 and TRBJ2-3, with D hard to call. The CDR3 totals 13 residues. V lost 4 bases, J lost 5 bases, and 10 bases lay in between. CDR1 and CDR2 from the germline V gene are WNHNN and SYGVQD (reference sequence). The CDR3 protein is CASSGQGRDTQYF. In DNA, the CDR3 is TGCGCCAGCAGTGGACAAGGCAGAGATACGCAGTATTTT.

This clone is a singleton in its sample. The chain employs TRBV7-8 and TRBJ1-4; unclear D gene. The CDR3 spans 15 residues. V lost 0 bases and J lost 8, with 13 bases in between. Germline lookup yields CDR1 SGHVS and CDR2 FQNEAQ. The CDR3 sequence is CASSLAPGWVEKLFF. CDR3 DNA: TGTGCCAGCAGCTTAGCTCCGGGGTGGGTCGAAAAACTGTTTTTT. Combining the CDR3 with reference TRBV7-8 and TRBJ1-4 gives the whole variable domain GAGVSQSPRYKVAKRGQDVALRCDPISGHVSLFWYQQALGQGPEFLTYFQNEAQLDKSGLPSDRFFAERPEGSVSTLKIQRTQQEDSAVYLCASSLAPGWVEKLFFGSGTQLSVL.

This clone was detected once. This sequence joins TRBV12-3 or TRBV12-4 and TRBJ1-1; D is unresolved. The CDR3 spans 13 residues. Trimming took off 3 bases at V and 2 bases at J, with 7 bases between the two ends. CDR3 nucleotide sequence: TGTGCCAGCAGTTTTGGCCGAAACACTGAAGCTTTCTTT. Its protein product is CASSFGRNTEAFF.

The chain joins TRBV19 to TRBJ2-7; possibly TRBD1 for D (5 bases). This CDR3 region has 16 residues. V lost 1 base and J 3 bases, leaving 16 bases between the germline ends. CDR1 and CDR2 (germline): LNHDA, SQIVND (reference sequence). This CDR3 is CASSIGLTDKFYEQYF. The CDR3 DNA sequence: TGTGCCAGTAGTATAGGCTTGACAGACAAGTTCTACGAGCAGTACTTC.

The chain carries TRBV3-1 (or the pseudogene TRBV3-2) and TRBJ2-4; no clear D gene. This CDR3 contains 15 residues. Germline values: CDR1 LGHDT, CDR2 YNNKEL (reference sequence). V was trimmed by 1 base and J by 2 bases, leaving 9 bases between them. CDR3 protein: CASSQGHSTKNIQYF. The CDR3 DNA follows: TGTGCCAGCAGCCAAGGGCACAGTACCAAAAACATTCAGTACTTC.

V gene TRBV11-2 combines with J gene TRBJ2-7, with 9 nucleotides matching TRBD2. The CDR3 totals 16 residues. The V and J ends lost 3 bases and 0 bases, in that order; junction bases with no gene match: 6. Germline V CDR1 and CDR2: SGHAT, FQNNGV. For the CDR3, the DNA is TGTGCCAGCAGCTTGGTAGCGGGAGCGCTCTCCTACGAGCAGTACTTC. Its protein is CASSLVAGALSYEQYF.